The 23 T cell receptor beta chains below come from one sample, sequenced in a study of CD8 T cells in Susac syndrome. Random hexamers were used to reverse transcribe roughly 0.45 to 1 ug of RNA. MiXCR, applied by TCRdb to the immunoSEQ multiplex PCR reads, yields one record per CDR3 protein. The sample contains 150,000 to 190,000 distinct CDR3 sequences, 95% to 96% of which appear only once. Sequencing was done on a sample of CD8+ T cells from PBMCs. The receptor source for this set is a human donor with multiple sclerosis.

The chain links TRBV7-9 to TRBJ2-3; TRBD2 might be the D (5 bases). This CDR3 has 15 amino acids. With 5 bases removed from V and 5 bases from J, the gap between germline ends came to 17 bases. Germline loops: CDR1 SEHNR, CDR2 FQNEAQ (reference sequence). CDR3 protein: CASSPSSGVQDTQYF. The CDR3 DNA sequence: TGTGCCAGCAGCCCCTCCTCCGGGGTCCAAGATACGCAGTATTTT. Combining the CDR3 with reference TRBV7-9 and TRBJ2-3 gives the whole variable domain DTGVSQNPRHKITKRGQNVTFRCDPISEHNRLYWYRQTLGQGPEFLTYFQNEAQLEKSRLLSDRFSAERPKGSFSTLEIQRTEQGDSAMYLCASSPSSGVQDTQYFGPGTRLTVL.

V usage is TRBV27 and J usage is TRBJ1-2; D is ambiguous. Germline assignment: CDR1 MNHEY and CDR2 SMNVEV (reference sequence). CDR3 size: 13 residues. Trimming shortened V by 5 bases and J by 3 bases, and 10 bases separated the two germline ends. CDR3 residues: CASSQDRYYGYTF. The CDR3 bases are TGTGCCAGCAGTCAGGACCGGTACTATGGCTACACCTTC.

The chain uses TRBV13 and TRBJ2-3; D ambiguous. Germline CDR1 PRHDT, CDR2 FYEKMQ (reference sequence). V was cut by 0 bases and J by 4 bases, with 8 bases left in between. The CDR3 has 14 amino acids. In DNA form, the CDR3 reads TGTGCCAGCAGCTTAGGGTTAGCCTCAGATACGCAGTATTTT. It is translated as CASSLGLASDTQYF.

The CDR3 DNA follows: TGCAGTGCTGCGGGACCTCGGACCCCCTACGAGCAGTACTTC. Amino acid sequence: CSAAGPRTPYEQYF. J is TRBJ2-7 and V is TRBV20-1; possibly TRBD2 for D (6 bases). Between the trimmed V and J ends, which lost 5 bases and 2 bases, there was a span of 16 bases. The CDR3 runs to 14 residues. The germline V gene has CDR1 DFQATT and CDR2 SNEGSKA (reference sequence).

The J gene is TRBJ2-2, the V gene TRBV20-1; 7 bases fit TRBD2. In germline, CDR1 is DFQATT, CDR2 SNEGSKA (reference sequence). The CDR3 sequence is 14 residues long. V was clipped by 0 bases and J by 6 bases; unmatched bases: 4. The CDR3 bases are TGCAGTGCTAGAGATTTTGGGGGGGCCGGGGAGCTGTTTTTT. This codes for CSARDFGGAGELFF.

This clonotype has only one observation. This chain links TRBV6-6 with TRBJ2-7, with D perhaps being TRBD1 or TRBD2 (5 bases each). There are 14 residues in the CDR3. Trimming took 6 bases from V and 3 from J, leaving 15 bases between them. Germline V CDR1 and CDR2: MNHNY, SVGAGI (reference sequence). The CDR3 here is CASRRDPLGYEQYF. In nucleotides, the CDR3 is TGTGCCAGCAGGAGGGACCCTCTGGGCTACGAGCAGTACTTC.

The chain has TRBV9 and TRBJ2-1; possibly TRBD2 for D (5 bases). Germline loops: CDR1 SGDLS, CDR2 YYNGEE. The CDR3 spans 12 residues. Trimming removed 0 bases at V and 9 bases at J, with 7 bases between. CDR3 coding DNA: TGTGCCAGCAGCGTAGGCGGGCCTGAGCAGTTCTTC. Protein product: CASSVGGPEQFF. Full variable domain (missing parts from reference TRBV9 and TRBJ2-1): DSGVTQTPKHLITATGQRVTLRCSPRSGDLSVYWYQQSLDQGLQFLIQYYNGEERAKGNILERFSAQQFPDLHSELNLSSLELGDSALYFCASSVGGPEQFFGPGTRLTVL.

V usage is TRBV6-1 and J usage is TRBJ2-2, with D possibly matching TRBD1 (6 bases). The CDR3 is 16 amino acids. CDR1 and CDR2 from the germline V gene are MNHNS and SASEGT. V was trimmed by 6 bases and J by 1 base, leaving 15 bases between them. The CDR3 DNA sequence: TGTGCCAGCAGCATCGACAGGTATCAGAACACCGGGGAGCTGTTTTTT. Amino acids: CASSIDRYQNTGELFF.

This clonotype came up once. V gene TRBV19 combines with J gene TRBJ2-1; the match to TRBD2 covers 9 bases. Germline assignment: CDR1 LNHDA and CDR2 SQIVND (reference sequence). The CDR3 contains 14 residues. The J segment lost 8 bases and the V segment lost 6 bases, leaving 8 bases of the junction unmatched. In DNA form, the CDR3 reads TGTGCCAGTAGCCCCGGGACTAGCAATTATGAGCAGTTCTTC. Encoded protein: CASSPGTSNYEQFF.

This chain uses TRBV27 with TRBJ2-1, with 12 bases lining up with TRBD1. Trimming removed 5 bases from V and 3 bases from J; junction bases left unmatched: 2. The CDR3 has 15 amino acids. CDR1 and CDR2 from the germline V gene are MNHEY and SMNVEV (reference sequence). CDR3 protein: CASSRDRGLYNEQFF. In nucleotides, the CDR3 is TGTGCCAGCAGTAGGGACAGGGGGCTCTACAATGAGCAGTTCTTC.

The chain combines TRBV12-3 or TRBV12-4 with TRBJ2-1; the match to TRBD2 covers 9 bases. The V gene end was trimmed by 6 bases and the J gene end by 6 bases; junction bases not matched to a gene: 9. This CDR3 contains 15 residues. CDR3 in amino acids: CASSPLAGAGNEQFF. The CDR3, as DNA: TGTGCCAGCAGCCCCTTAGCGGGGGCGGGCAATGAGCAGTTCTTC.

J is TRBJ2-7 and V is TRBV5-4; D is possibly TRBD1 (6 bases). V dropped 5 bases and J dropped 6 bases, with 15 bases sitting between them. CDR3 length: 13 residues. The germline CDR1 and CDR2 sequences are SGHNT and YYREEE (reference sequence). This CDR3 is CASRPGSGVEQYF. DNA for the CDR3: TGTGCCAGCAGGCCCGGGTCAGGGGTCGAGCAGTACTTC. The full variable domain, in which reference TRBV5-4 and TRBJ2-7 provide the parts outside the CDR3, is ETGVTQSPTHLIKTRGQQVTLRCSSQSGHNTVSWYQQALGQGPQFIFQYYREEENGRGNFPPRFSGLQFPNYSSELNVNALELDDSALYLCASRPGSGVEQYFGPGTRLTVT.

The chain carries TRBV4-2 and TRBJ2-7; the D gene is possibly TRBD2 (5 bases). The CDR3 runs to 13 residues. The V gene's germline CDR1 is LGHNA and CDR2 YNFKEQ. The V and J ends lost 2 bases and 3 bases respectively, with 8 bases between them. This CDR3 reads CASSQLRDYEQYF. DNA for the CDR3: TGTGCCAGCAGCCAACTACGGGACTACGAGCAGTACTTC.

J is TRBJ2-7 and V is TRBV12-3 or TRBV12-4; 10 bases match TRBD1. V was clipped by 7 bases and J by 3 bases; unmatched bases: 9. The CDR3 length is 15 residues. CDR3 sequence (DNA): TGTGCCAGCACCCCCCGGGGGACAGGGGTCTACGAGCAGTACTTC. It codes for CASTPRGTGVYEQYF.

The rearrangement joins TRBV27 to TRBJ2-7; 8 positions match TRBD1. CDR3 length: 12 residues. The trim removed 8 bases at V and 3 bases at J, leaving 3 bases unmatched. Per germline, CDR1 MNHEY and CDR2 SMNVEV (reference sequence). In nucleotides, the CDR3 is TGTGCCAGCGGACAGGGATACTACGAGCAGTACTTC. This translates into CASGQGYYEQYF.

The CDR3 bases are TGTGCCAGCAGCCCGGCGGGTAATAGCAATCAGCCCCAGCATTTT. Its translation: CASSPAGNSNQPQHF. The chain joins TRBV7-9 to TRBJ1-5, with D unclear. The V gene lost 5 bases and the J gene lost 0 bases, with 11 bases spanning the gap. CDR1 is SEHNR and CDR2 is FQNEAQ in the germline V gene (reference sequence). The CDR3 is 15 amino acids.

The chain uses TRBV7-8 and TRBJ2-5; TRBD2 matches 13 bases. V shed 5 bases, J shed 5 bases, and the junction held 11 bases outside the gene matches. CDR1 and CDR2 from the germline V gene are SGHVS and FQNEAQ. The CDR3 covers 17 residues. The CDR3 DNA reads TGTGCCAGCAGCGGACAGACTAGCGGGGGGCCGAGGGAGACCCAGTACTTC. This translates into CASSGQTSGGPRETQYF.

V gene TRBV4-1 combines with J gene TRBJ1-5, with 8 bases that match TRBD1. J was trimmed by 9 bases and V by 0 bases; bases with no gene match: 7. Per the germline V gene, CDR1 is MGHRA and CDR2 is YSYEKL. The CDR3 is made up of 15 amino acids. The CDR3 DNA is TGCGCCAGCAGCCAAGACCGGGACAGGCTATGGCCCCAGCATTTT. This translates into CASSQDRDRLWPQHF.

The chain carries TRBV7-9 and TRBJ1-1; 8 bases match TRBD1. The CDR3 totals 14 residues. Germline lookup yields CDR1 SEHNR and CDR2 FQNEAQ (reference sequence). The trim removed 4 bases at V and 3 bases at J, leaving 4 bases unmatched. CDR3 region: CASSSGGWDTEAFF. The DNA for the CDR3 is TGTGCCAGCAGCTCAGGGGGCTGGGACACTGAAGCTTTCTTT. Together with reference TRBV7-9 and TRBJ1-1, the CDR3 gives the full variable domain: DTGVSQNPRHKITKRGQNVTFRCDPISEHNRLYWYRQTLGQGPEFLTYFQNEAQLEKSRLLSDRFSAERPKGSFSTLEIQRTEQGDSAMYLCASSSGGWDTEAFFGQGTRLTVV.

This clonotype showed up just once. The DNA of the CDR3 is TGCAGCGTTGGAAGCGGGGCCAGGGGGGATGAGCAGTTCTTC. It translates to CSVGSGARGDEQFF. This chain uses TRBV29-1 with TRBJ2-1; D might be TRBD1 or TRBD2, each matching 7 bases. V dropped 4 bases and J dropped 8 bases, with 18 bases sitting between them. This CDR3 is built from 14 residues. The V gene's germline CDR1 is SQVTM and CDR2 ANQGSEA.

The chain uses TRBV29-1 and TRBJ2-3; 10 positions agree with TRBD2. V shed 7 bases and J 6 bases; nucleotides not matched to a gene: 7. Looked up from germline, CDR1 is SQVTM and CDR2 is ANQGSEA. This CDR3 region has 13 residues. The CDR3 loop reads CSGERGGVDTQYF. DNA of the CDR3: TGCAGCGGCGAGCGGGGGGGCGTGGATACGCAGTATTTT.

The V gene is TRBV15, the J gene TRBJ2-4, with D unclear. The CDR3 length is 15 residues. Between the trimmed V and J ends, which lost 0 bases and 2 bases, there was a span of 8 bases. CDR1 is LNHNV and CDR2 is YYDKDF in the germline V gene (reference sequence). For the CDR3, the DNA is TGTGCCACCAGCAGAGACGCATTGACCAAAAACATTCAGTACTTC. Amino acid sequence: CATSRDALTKNIQYF.

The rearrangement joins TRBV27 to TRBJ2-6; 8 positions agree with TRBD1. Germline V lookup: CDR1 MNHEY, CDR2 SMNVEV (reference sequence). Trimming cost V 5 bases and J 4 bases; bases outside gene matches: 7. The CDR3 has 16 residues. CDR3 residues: CASSTTGGGGANVLTF. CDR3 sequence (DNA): TGTGCCAGCAGTACCACAGGGGGTGGAGGGGCCAACGTCCTGACTTTC.